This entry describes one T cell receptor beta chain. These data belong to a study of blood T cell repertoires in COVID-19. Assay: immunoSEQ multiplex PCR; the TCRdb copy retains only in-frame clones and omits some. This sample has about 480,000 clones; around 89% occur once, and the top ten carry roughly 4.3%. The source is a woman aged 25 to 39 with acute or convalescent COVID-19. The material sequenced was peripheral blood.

CDR3 sequence: CATSRGYVQGDTGELFF. In DNA, the CDR3 is TGTGCCACCAGCAGAGGTTACGTGCAGGGCGACACCGGGGAGCTGTTTTTT. The chain recombines TRBV15 with TRBJ2-2; D is possibly TRBD1 (5 bases). The CDR3 contains 17 residues. Trimming shortened V by 1 base and J by 3 bases, and 15 bases separated the two germline ends. Germline V gives CDR1 LNHNV, CDR2 YYDKDF (reference sequence).